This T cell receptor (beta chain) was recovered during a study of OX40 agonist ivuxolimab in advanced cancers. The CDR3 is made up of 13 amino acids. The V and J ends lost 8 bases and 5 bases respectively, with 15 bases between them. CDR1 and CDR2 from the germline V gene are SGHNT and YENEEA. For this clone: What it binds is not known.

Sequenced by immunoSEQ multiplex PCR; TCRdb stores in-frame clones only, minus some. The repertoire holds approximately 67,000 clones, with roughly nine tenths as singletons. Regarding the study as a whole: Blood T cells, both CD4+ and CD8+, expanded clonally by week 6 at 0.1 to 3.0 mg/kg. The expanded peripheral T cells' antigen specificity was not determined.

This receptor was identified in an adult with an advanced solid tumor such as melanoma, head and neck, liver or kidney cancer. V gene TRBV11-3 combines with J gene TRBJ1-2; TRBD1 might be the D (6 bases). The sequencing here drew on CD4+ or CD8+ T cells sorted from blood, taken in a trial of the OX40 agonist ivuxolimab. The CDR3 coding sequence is TGTGCCAGCGGTCCGTCAGGGGAGTATGGCTACACCTTC. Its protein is CASGPSGEYGYTF.